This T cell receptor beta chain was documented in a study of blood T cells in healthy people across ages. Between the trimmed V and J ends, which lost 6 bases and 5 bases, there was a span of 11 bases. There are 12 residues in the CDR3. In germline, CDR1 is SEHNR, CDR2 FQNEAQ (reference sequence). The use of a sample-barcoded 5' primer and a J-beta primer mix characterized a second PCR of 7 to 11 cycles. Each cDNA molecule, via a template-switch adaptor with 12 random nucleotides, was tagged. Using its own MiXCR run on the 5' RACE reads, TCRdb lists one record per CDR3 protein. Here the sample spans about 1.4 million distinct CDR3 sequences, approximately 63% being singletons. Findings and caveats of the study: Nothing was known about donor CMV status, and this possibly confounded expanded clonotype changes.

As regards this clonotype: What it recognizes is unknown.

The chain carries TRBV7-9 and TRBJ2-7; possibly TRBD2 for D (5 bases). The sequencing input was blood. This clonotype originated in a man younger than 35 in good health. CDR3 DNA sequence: TGTGCCAGCAGTTCACTAGACAACGAGCAGTACTTC. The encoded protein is CASSSLDNEQYF.